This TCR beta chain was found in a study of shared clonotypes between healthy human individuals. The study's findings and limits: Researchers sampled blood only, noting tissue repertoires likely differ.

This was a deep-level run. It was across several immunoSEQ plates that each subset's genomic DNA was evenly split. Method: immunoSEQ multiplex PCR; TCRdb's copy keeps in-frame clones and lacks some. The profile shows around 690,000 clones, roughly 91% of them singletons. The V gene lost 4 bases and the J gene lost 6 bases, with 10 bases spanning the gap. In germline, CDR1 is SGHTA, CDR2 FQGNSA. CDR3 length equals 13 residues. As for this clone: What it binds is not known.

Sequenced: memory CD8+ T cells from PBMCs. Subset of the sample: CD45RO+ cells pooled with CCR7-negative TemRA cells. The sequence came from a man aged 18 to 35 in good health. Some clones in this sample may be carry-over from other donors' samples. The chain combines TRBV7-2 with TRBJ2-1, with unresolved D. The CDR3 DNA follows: TGTGCCAGCAGCTCTGACTTAGGCAATGAGCAGTTCTTC. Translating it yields CASSSDLGNEQFF.